These T cell receptor beta chains were read from a single sample in a study of long-term antiretroviral therapy in people with HIV. Sequenced by immunoSEQ multiplex PCR; TCRdb stores in-frame clones only, minus some. The table has about 31,000 clones, over 75% seen once; the top ten hold around 4.4%. The source was unsorted PBMCs, collected 5.2 years after starting antiretroviral therapy. Receptor source: a woman aged 40 to 55 with HIV. Both conserved end residues are part of each CDR3. Each record gives: V gene, J gene, CDR3 protein.

TRBV6-5,TRBJ2-5,CASSPQGGTETQYF
TRBV19,TRBJ2-7,CASSKQHRSSYEQYF
TRBV5-1,TRBJ1-4,CASSLATDNNEKLFF
TRBV9,TRBJ2-7,CASSAPGSEQYF
TRBV6-1,TRBJ1-1,CASIIFRVPNTEAFF
TRBV7-9,TRBJ2-6,CASSPAYSGANVLTF
TRBV2,TRBJ1-5,CASRQDSLSGNQPQHF
TRBV6-5,TRBJ2-1,CASSYVPGEFNEQFF
TRBV10-1,TRBJ1-3,CATSYPGGQTMNF
TRBV2,TRBJ1-6,CASVTGTGISPLHF
TRBV4-2,TRBJ1-2,CASSSDRGGGYTF
TRBV6-6,TRBJ1-4,CASSDPAGAREKLFF
TRBV5-8,TRBJ2-1,CASSLGTSGNNEQFF
TRBV19,TRBJ1-1,CASSIQGDRTEAFF
TRBV10-3,TRBJ2-1,CAISEFASGRVSYNEQFF
TRBV5-6,TRBJ1-2,CASSIPDQGFYGYTF
TRBV19,TRBJ1-5,CASSPSPFQPQHF
TRBV29-1,TRBJ1-5,CSVSMGGSSNQPQHF
TRBV6-5,TRBJ2-1,CASSPSNGYNEQFF
TRBV2,TRBJ2-2,CASWGQGNTGELFF
TRBV19,TRBJ2-7,CASTKNGEAVYEQYF
TRBV5-4,TRBJ1-1,CASSLEGLGTEAFF
TRBV11-2,TRBJ2-7,CASSTDRVAYEQYF
TRBV6-5,TRBJ1-6,CASSYLQGYSPLHF
TRBV2,TRBJ1-3,CASSEAQAGQGTIYF
TRBV18,TRBJ1-1,CASSQGMNTEAFF